This TCR beta chain appears in the sequencing data of a study of CD8 T cells in ankylosing spondylitis (dated by TCRdb to 2017 to 2019). Describing the broader study: The study set out to find disease-linked TCR variants by profiling T cell receptor beta repertoires in ankylosing spondylitis patients and healthy donors. The full study cohort comprised 20 to 25 ankylosing spondylitis patients and roughly 100 healthy donors. Peripheral blood samples were taken, and synovial fluid was additionally collected from ankylosing spondylitis patients. Results and caveats for the whole study, not just this receptor: The disease-linked clones had a CD8+ phenotype and were found at relatively low frequencies in peripheral blood. Blood from ankylosing spondylitis patients appeared to be characterized by a TCR beta motif composed of under 10 highly homologous amino acid variants. Some motif variants were previously reported in synovial fluid and blood of reactive arthritis patients, suggesting common disease-initiation mechanisms. The disease-linked clones were reported to be significantly enriched in matched synovial fluid samples from ankylosing spondylitis patients.

From the cysteine up to the phenylalanine, the CDR3 has a length of 14 residues. The kept DNA is CDR3 alone, 42 bases in frame from the first base. Trimming costs V 5 bases and J 7 bases, and their ends lie 15 bases apart. CDR1 SEHNR and CDR2 FQNEAQ are derived from the germline V gene (reference sequence). Sequencer: Illumina HiSeq 2500. Quantitative 5'-RACE with molecular barcodes was the method used to prepare the TCR beta libraries. Regarding the original processing steps: A new computational method, built on a probabilistic model of VDJ rearrangement, was used to identify disease-linked TCR variants. The public reads were reprocessed in TCRdb via fastp at Q25 and MiXCR, keeping in-frame beta chains. For every CDR3 protein sequence, its rows merge into one entry that carries the most common genes and DNA. The V and J calls were not made by the authors but by TCRdb's processing. The table for this sample lists about 240,000 distinct CDR3 sequences; less than 10% of them were counted only once. Around 6.8% of the sample is in the top ten clones.

In the case of this clonotype: Which antigen it targets is not known. No base quality information exists; no much larger clone differs at one position.

The sample taken for sequencing was blood, either unsorted or a sorted T cell fraction (not recorded which). This receptor was taken from a male donor with ankylosing spondylitis or in good health (not recorded which). The chain is encoded by TRBV7-9 joined to TRBJ2-1, with the identity of the D gene unclear. In nucleotides, the sequence is TGTGCCAGCAGCCGTCAAAACAGCCGAAATGAGCAGTTCTTC. The translation is CASSRQNSRNEQFF.